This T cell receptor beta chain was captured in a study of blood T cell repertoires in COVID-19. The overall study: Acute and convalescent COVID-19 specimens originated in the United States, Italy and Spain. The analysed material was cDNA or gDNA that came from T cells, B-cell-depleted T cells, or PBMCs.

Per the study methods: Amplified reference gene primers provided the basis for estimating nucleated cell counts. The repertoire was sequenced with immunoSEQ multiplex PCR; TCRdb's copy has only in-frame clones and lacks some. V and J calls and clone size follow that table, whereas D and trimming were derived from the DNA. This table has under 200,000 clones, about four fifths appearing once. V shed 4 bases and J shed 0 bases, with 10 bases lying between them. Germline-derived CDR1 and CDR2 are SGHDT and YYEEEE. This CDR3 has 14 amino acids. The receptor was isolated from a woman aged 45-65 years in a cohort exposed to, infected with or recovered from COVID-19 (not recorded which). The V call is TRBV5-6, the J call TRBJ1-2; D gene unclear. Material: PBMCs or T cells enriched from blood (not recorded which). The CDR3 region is CASSPGATNYGYTF. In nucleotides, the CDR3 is TGTGCCAGCAGCCCGGGTGCTACTAACTATGGCTACACCTTC. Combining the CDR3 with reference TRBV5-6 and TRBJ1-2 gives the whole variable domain DAGVTQSPTHLIKTRGQQVTLRCSPKSGHDTVSWYQQALGQGPQFIFQYYEEEERQRGNFPDRFSGHQFPNYSSELNVNALLLGDSALYLCASSPGATNYGYTFGSGTRLTVV.